A selection of T cell receptor beta chains follows, all from one sample in a study of human T cells and chemical hapten exposure. Using its own MiXCR run on the RACE reads, TCRdb lists one record per CDR3 protein. In the table there are 90,000 to 140,000 distinct CDR3 sequences, less than 40% of which are singletons. Sequencing used whole blood, obtained in connection with sensitization to the hapten diphenylcyclopropenone (DPC). The receptors derive from a man aged 35-49 years with alopecia areata. Some clones in this sample may be carry-over from other donors' samples. Each CDR3 is given with its conserved first and last residue. The order of the fields is D gene, J gene, V gene, clone size, CDR3 DNA, CDR3 protein. A D gene is named only where the DNA matches it firmly. Where a row states a size, it is once, few, many or the class of an expanded clone; other rows omit it.

. | TRBJ2-5 | TRBV6-5 | . | TGTGCCAGCAGTTACGGCCGGTTAGGAGAGACCCAGTACTTC | CASSYGRLGETQYF
. | TRBJ1-4 | TRBV5-1 | few | TGCGCCAGCAGCTTGGGACAGGAAAGGGAAAAACTGTTTTTT | CASSLGQEREKLFF
. | TRBJ1-6 | TRBV7-2 | few | TGTGCCAGCAGCTTACTGGGAATGGATTCACCCCTCCACTTT | CASSLLGMDSPLHF
. | TRBJ2-1 | TRBV14 | . | TGTGCCAGCAGCCCCGTCGGGGCCCGCTCCTACAATGAGCAGTTCTTC | CASSPVGARSYNEQFF
. | TRBJ2-2 | TRBV3-1 | few | TGTGCCAGCAGCCTCGGGGGCGGGGAGCTGTTTTTT | CASSLGGGELFF
. | TRBJ2-3 | TRBV20-1 | . | TGCAGTGCTAGAGGCTACCCGAATTACACAGATACGCAGTATTTT | CSARGYPNYTDTQYF
. | TRBJ2-4 | TRBV20-1 | . | TGCAGTGCTAGTCCCCTGGGAGCCAAAAACATTCAGTACTTC | CSASPLGAKNIQYF
TRBD1 | TRBJ1-1 | TRBV12-3/TRBV12-4 | once | TGTGCCAGCAGATCCCCTGACAGGGGAGCTGAAGCTTTCTTT | CASRSPDRGAEAFF
. | TRBJ1-5 | TRBV7-2 | . | TGTGCCAGCAGCACAGGGATTAGCAATCAGCCCCAGCATTTT | CASSTGISNQPQHF
. | TRBJ2-3 | TRBV6-1 | few | TGTGCCAGCAGTGACAGGGGAGGAGGGGGCACAGATACGCAGTATTTT | CASSDRGGGGTDTQYF
. | TRBJ1-2 | TRBV6-1 | . | TGTGCCAGCAGTGAAGGGTACGGTAACTATGGCTACACCTTC | CASSEGYGNYGYTF
TRBD1 | TRBJ2-7 | TRBV5-1 | . | TGCGCCAGCAGCTTGGAGTTCGGGGCAGGGGGCTTAAATGAGCAGTACTTC | CASSLEFGAGGLNEQYF
. | TRBJ2-2 | TRBV6-5 | . | TGTGCCAGCAGTTCGGGACCCCCCGCCAACACCGGGGAGCTGTTTTTT | CASSSGPPANTGELFF
. | TRBJ1-4 | TRBV7-2 | once | TGTGCCAGCAGCTTAAGTCAGGGGTCAACTAATGAAAAACTGTTTTTT | CASSLSQGSTNEKLFF
TRBD2 | TRBJ2-2 | TRBV5-6 | many | TGTGCCAGCGGGGACGCGGGAGGGCCGATCGGGGAGCTGTTTTTT | CASGDAGGPIGELFF
. | TRBJ2-5 | TRBV11-2 | few | TGTGCCAGCAGCCCTAGCTGGACGGACCAAGAGACCCAGTACTTC | CASSPSWTDQETQYF
. | TRBJ2-3 | TRBV5-4 | . | TGTGCCAGCAGCTTGAGGCGGGAAATACGCCCAGATACGCAGTATTTT | CASSLRREIRPDTQYF
TRBD2 | TRBJ2-3 | TRBV7-9 | . | TGTGCCAGCAGCTTATTATTAGCGGGAGCAGATACGCAGTATTTT | CASSLLLAGADTQYF
. | TRBJ1-6 | TRBV28 | . | TGTGCCAGCAGTTCGACAGTCCTCGATTCACCCCTCCACTTT | CASSSTVLDSPLHF
TRBD2 | TRBJ2-7 | TRBV29-1 | few | TGCAGCGTTGATGTGGGACTAGCGGAGGAGCAGTACTTC | CSVDVGLAEEQYF
. | TRBJ2-1 | TRBV7-8 | few | TGTGCCAGCAGCTTACGACCGGGAGCTAACAATGAGCAGTTCTTC | CASSLRPGANNEQFF
. | TRBJ2-5 | TRBV28 | few | TGTGCCAGCAGTTTTCCAGGGCAAGAGACCCAGTACTTC | CASSFPGQETQYF
. | TRBJ2-3 | TRBV10-2 | few | TGCGCCAGCAGTGTGGGTAGCGGAGTTTCATGGACAGATACGCAGTATTTT | CASSVGSGVSWTDTQYF
. | TRBJ1-5 | TRBV6-6 | . | TGTGCCAGCAGCCTCCTGGGTTTGGAGGGCAATCAGCCCCAGCATTTT | CASSLLGLEGNQPQHF
. | TRBJ2-6 | TRBV9 | . | TGTGCCAGCAGCTCCGGGGAGGTGGGGACCGGGGCCAACGTCCTGACTTTC | CASSSGEVGTGANVLTF
. | TRBJ1-1 | TRBV27 | . | TGTGCCAGCAGGTTCAGGGAAGGCACTGAAGCTTTCTTT | CASRFREGTEAFF
TRBD2 | TRBJ2-3 | TRBV20-1 | . | TGCAGTGCTGAAGGGACTAGCGGGTTTCCAGATACGCAGTATTTT | CSAEGTSGFPDTQYF
. | TRBJ2-5 | TRBV6-4 | medium-sized | TGTGCCAGCAGTGACTCTAAACCGAAAGAGACCCAGTACTTC | CASSDSKPKETQYF
. | TRBJ2-5 | TRBV18 | few | TGTGCCAGCTCACCCGCCAGGATGAAGGGGATACAAGAGACCCAGTACTTC | CASSPARMKGIQETQYF
TRBD2 | TRBJ2-1 | TRBV6-2/TRBV6-3 | . | TGTGCCAGCAGTTACGGTCTAGCGGGAGGGCCCTACAATGAGCAGTTCTTC | CASSYGLAGGPYNEQFF
TRBD2 | TRBJ2-1 | TRBV29-1 | few | TGCAGCGTTGGGACTAGTACCCGAAGCTCCTACAATGAGCAGTTCTTC | CSVGTSTRSSYNEQFF
TRBD1 | TRBJ2-1 | TRBV19 | few | TGTGCCAGTAGTTCCCGGACAGGGCGGAGTTACAATGAGCAGTTCTTC | CASSSRTGRSYNEQFF
. | TRBJ1-2 | TRBV20-1 | few | TGCAGTGCTAGTCGGACTCGGGACTTACCCTATGGCTACACCTTC | CSASRTRDLPYGYTF
TRBD1 | TRBJ1-5 | TRBV19 | . | TGTGCCACGACGACAGGGATCGCTCAGCCCCAGCATTTT | CATTTGIAQPQHF
TRBD1 | TRBJ1-5 | TRBV27 | . | TGTGCCAGCAGTTTGACAGGGAGATCGGAGCCCCAGCATTTT | CASSLTGRSEPQHF
TRBD2 | TRBJ2-3 | TRBV7-8 | . | TGTGCCAGCAGCCTTAACCGACTAGCGGGAGGGCCAGATACGCAGTATTTT | CASSLNRLAGGPDTQYF
TRBD2 | TRBJ2-7 | TRBV5-1 | few | TGCGCCAGCAGCTCGGGACTAGCGGGAGGGCCTAACTACGAGCAGTACTTC | CASSSGLAGGPNYEQYF
. | TRBJ2-5 | TRBV20-1 | . | TGCAGTGCTCTAGCGAATGGCCGCCAAGAGACCCAGTACTTC | CSALANGRQETQYF
TRBD2 | TRBJ2-7 | TRBV12-3/TRBV12-4 | . | TGTGCCAGCAGCCAGATCGAGCGGGATGGGCGGCAGTACTTC | CASSQIERDGRQYF
. | TRBJ2-5 | TRBV7-9 | many | TGTGCCAGCAGCTTAGGCTTTCGAGAGACCCAGTACTTC | CASSLGFRETQYF
TRBD1 | TRBJ2-3 | TRBV20-1 | few | TGCAGTGCTATCCCCGGGACAGGGGGCACAGATACGCAGTATTTT | CSAIPGTGGTDTQYF
TRBD1 | TRBJ2-5 | TRBV29-1 | few | TGCAGCGTTGGGAGGACAGGGGCACAAGAGACCCAGTACTTC | CSVGRTGAQETQYF
TRBD1 | TRBJ2-3 | TRBV4-2 | few | TGTGCCAGCAGCCAAGGGCCAACAGGGGTGGGGTCAGATACGCAGTATTTT | CASSQGPTGVGSDTQYF
. | TRBJ1-5 | TRBV20-1 | few | TGCAGTGCTCAAATGGACGCGACAAATCAGCCCCAGCATTTT | CSAQMDATNQPQHF
TRBD2 | TRBJ2-1 | TRBV14 | few | TGTGCCAGCAGCCAAGATTTCGCCGGACTAGCGGGGTACAATGAGCAGTTCTTC | CASSQDFAGLAGYNEQFF
. | TRBJ1-1 | TRBV12-5 | . | TGTGCTAGTGGTTTGATACCGGGGGACACTGAAGCTTTCTTT | CASGLIPGDTEAFF
. | TRBJ2-5 | TRBV29-1 | few | TGCAGCGTGGGGGCGCCCCAAGAGACCCAGTACTTC | CSVGAPQETQYF
TRBD1 | TRBJ1-4 | TRBV7-2 | . | TGTGCCAGCAGCTCTATACAGGGGGCTCGTGAAAAACTGTTTTTT | CASSSIQGAREKLFF
. | TRBJ2-6 | TRBV18 | . | TGTGCCAGCTCGGGGACGAAGATCCCCTACGTCCTGACTTTC | CASSGTKIPYVLTF
. | TRBJ2-5 | TRBV7-2 | . | TGTGCCAGCAGCTTGGGGGTTCGGCTTACTCAAGAGACCCAGTACTTC | CASSLGVRLTQETQYF
. | TRBJ1-5 | TRBV6-5 | . | TGTGCCAGCAGTTACTCGACGGGGCCCCAGCATTTT | CASSYSTGPQHF
. | TRBJ1-3 | TRBV10-3 | . | TGTGCCATCAGTGTACTCGGTCCCTCAACTGGAAACACCATATATTTT | CAISVLGPSTGNTIYF
TRBD1 | TRBJ2-3 | TRBV9 | . | TGTGCCAGCAGCGGACAGGGCACGCAGTATTTT | CASSGQGTQYF